This T cell receptor beta chain was captured in a study of blood T cell repertoires in COVID-19. About the study: Some COVID-19 samples were acute and others convalescent; all came from the United States, Italy and Spain. Nucleic acid was either cDNA or gDNA, and it came from T cells, B-cell-depleted T cells, or PBMCs.

Trimming left V 3 bases short and J 1 base short, with 3 bases between. CDR3 length equals 12 residues. Germline V gene data show CDR1 as KGHSH and CDR2 as LQKENI. Per the authors' pipeline: Nucleated cell number was recorded as an estimate derived from reference gene primer amplification. Measured with immunoSEQ multiplex PCR; TCRdb has only the in-frame clones, and not every one. The V and J calls and the clone size are those of that table, but D and trimming were determined from the DNA. Of roughly 54,000 clones detected, more than 75% appear once; the ten largest clones hold 2% to 2.5%. This receptor was taken from a woman in her sixties or seventies with acute or convalescent COVID-19. Sequencing was done on a sample of peripheral blood. The J gene is TRBJ2-5, the V gene TRBV18; D is unclear. CDR3 bases: TGTGCCAGCTCACCCGGCCAAGAGACCCAGTACTTC. It yields the protein CASSPGQETQYF.